This record concerns one TCR beta chain sequence. The antigen remains unidentified. The entry originates in a study of cytomegalovirus exposure and HLA in healthy donors. The CDR3 sequence is 14 residues long. The germline CDR1 and CDR2 sequences are SGHRS and YFSETQ. V lost 4 bases to trimming and J lost 5 bases, with 16 bases between them. Study-level results: Later, an analysis found that TCR clusters from the first cohort tended to co-occur in the roughly 130 validation repertoires. CMV antigen specificity of three CMV-associated chains was confirmed in vitro. The study listed under 200 cytomegalovirus-associated TCR beta chains.

Clones were read by immunoSEQ multiplex PCR, and TCRdb kept only the in-frame ones, dropping some. The sample lists under 150,000 clones, about 90% occurring once. The donors were part of the validation cohort, which consisted of under 150 subjects and was separate from the first cohort of several hundred subjects. The chain links TRBV5-1 to TRBJ2-7; D possibly corresponds to TRBD1 (6 bases). Sequenced: PBMCs. The receptor was derived from a woman in her late teens or twenties in good health and CMV-seronegative. CDR3 protein: CASSKQGKLNEQYF. DNA of the CDR3: TGCGCCAGCAGCAAACAGGGAAAGTTGAACGAGCAGTACTTC.